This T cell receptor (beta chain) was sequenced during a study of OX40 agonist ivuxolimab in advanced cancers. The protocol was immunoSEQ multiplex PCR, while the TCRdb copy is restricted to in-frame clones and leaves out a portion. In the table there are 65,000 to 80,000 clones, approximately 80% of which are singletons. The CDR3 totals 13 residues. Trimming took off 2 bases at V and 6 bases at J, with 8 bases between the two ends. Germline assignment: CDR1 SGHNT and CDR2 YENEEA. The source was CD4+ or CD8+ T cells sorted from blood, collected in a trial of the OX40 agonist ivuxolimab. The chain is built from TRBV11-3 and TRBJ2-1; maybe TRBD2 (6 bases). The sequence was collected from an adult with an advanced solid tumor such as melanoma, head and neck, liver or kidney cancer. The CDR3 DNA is TGTGCCAGCAGCTTACCCGGGGGCAATGAGCAGTTCTTC. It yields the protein CASSLPGGNEQFF. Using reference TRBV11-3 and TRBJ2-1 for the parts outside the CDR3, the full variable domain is EAGVVQSPRYKIIEKKQPVAFWCNPISGHNTLYWYLQNLGQGPELLIRYENEEAVDDSQLPKDRFSAERLKGVDSTLKIQPAELGDSAVYLCASSLPGGNEQFFGPGTRLTVL.